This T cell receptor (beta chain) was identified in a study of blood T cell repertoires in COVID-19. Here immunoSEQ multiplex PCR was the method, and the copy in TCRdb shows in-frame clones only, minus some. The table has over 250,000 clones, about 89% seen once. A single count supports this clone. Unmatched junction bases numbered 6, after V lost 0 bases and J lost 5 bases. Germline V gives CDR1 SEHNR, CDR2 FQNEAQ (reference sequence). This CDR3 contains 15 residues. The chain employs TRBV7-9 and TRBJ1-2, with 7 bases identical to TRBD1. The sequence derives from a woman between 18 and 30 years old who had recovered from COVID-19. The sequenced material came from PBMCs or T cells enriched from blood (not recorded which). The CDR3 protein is CASSLAGRGEYGYTF. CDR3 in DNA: TGTGCCAGCAGCTTAGCCGGCAGGGGGGAATATGGCTACACCTTC.